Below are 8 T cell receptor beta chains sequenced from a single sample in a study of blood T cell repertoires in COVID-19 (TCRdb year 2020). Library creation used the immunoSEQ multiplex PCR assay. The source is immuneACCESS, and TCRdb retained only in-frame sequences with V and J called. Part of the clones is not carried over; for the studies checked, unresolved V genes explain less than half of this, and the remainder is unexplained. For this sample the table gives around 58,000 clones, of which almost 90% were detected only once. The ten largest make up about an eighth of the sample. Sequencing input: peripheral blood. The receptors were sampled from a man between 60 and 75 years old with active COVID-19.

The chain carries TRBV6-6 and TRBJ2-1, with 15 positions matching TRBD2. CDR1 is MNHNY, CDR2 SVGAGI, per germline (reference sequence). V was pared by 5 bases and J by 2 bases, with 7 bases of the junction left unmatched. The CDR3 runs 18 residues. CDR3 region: CASSPGLAGGNTYNEQFF. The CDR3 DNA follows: TGTGCCAGCAGTCCGGGACTAGCGGGGGGTAATACCTACAATGAGCAGTTCTTC.

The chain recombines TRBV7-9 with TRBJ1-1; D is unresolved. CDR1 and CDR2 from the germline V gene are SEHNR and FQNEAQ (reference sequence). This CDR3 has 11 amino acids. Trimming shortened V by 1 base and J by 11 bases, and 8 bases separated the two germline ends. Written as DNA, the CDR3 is TGTGCCAGCAGCTTAGAGTCCCAGGCTTTCTTT. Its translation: CASSLESQAFF.

The CDR3: CASSPGAADTQYF. CDR3 DNA sequence: TGCGCCAGCAGCCCTGGGGCAGCAGATACGCAGTATTTT. The chain links TRBV5-1 to TRBJ2-3; the D gene is possibly TRBD1 (5 bases). CDR1 is SGHRS and CDR2 is YFSETQ in the germline V gene. The CDR3 runs 13 residues. Between the trimmed V and J ends, which lost 4 bases and 4 bases, there was a span of 10 bases.

CDR3 region: CASSRRFASTDTQYF. CDR3 bases: TGTGCCAGCTCGCGGAGATTTGCAAGCACAGATACGCAGTATTTT. The chain has TRBV7-2 and TRBJ2-3; D uncertain. The CDR3 loop spans 15 amino acids. Germline values: CDR1 SGHTA, CDR2 FQGNSA. V lost 8 bases and J lost 0, with 15 bases in between.

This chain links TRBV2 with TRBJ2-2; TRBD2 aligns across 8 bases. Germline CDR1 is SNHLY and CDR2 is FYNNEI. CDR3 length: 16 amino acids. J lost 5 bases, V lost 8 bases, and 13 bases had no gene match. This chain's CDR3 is CASRPGGPRRTGELFF. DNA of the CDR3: TGTGCCAGCCGACCGGGGGGGCCACGTCGAACCGGGGAGCTGTTTTTT.

The CDR3 loop is CASSQHLGTSGSPAAYEQYF. CDR3 DNA sequence: TGTGCCAGCAGCCAACACCTCGGGACTAGCGGCTCCCCAGCGGCCTACGAGCAGTACTTC. This chain uses TRBV14 with TRBJ2-7, with 11 nucleotides matching TRBD2. Germline lookup yields CDR1 SGHDN and CDR2 FVKESK. The CDR3 is 20 residues long. V lost 2 bases, J lost 2 bases, and 17 bases stayed unmatched.

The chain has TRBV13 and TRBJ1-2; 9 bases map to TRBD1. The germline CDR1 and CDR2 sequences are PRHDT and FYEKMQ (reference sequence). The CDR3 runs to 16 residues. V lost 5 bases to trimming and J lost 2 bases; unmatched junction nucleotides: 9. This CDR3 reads CASSPQTGGDNYGYTF. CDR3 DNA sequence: TGTGCCAGCAGCCCCCAGACAGGGGGAGACAACTATGGCTACACCTTC.

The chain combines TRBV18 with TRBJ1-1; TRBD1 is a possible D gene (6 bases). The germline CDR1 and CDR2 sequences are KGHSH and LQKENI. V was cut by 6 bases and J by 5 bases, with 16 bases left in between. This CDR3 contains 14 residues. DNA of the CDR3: TGTGCCAGCTCGCCTAGACAGGACTTGACTGAAGCTTTCTTT. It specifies CASSPRQDLTEAFF. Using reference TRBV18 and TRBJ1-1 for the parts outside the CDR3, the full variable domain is NAGVMQNPRHLVRRRGQEARLRCSPMKGHSHVYWYRQLPEEGLKFMVYLQKENIIDESGMPKERFSAEFPKEGPSILRIQQVVRGDSAAYFCASSPRQDLTEAFFGQGTRLTVV.